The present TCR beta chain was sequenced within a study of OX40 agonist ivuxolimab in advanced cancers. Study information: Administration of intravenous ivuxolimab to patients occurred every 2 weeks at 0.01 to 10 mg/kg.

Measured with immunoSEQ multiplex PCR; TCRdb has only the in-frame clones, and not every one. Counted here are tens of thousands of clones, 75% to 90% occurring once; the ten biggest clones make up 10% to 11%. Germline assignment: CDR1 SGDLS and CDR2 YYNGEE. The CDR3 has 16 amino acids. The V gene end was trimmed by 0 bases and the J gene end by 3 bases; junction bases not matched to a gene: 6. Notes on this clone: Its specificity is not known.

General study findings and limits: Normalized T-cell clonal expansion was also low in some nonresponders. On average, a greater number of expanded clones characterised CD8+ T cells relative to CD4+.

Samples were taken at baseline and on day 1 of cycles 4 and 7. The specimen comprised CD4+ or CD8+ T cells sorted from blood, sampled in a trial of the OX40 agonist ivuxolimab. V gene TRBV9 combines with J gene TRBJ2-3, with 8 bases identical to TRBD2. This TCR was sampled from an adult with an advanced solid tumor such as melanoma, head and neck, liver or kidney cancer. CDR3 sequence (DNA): TGTGCCAGCAGCGTAGACACGGGACTAGTAACAGATACGCAGTATTTT. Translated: CASSVDTGLVTDTQYF.